The 4 T cell receptor beta chains below all came from one sample that was sequenced in a study of shared clonotypes between healthy human individuals. Clones were read by immunoSEQ multiplex PCR, and TCRdb kept only the in-frame ones, dropping some. This sample has 2 million to 3 million clones, with just over 90% found just once. Sequenced sample: naive CD4+ T cells sorted from blood. Regarding subset: CD45RA+ positively selected. These receptors all come from a man between 18 and 35 years old in good health.

This clone was recorded a few times. The chain uses TRBV7-9 and TRBJ1-1, with 7 nucleotides matching TRBD1. There are 13 residues in the CDR3. CDR1 is SEHNR and CDR2 is FQNEAQ in the germline V gene (reference sequence). Trimming cost V 3 bases and J 3 bases; bases outside gene matches: 1. CDR3 bases: TGTGCCAGCAGCTTCGACAGGGACACTGAAGCTTTCTTT. Encoded protein: CASSFDRDTEAFF.

For this clone: The germline gene is not matched at one end of the junction; a read error may be the cause. The chain recombines TRBV9 with TRBJ2-2; TRBD2 matches 9 bases. The CDR3 has 15 residues. CDR1 is SGDLS and CDR2 is YYNGEE in the germline V gene. The CDR3 loop is CASSVAGAFAGELFF. CDR3 DNA: TGTGCCAGCAGTGTAGCGGGGGCTTTCGCCGGGGAGCTGTTTTTT.

This chain uses TRBV18 with TRBJ1-6, with a tentative D call TRBD1 (6 bases). The CDR3 length is 14 residues. The germline CDR1 and CDR2 sequences are KGHSH and LQKENI. V was shortened by 4 bases and J by 6 bases, with 10 bases between the two germline ends. As DNA, the CDR3 is TGTGCCAGCTCACGGACAGAACTTAATTCACCCCTCCACTTT. It codes for CASSRTELNSPLHF.

This clone was recorded once. The chain employs TRBV19 and TRBJ1-2, with D possibly matching TRBD1 (6 bases). The CDR3 spans 15 residues. With 7 bases removed from V and 3 bases from J, the gap between germline ends came to 18 bases. The germline V gene encodes CDR1 LNHDA and CDR2 SQIVND (reference sequence). The CDR3 DNA reads as TGTGCCAGTATCCCCCTACAGGGCATGGACTATGGCTACACCTTC. Translated, it gives CASIPLQGMDYGYTF.